These T cell receptor beta chains were read from a single sample in a study of blood T cell repertoires in COVID-19. Profiling relied on immunoSEQ multiplex PCR, and the TCRdb table lists in-frame clones only, not all of them. The data hold 75,000 to 95,000 clones, with 80% observed a single time. Sequenced input: peripheral blood. These TCRs come from a woman between 35 and 50 years old with active or convalescent COVID-19. CDR3s include the opening cysteine and the closing phenylalanine or tryptophan. D genes are given only for firm matches. The size of a clone is reported for some rows only, either as once, few or many, or as a class for expanded clones.

D	J	V	size	DNA	CDR3
NA	TRBJ2-1	TRBV27	once	TGTGCCAGCAGGCGTCGCGGCGGGAATGAGCAGTTCTTC	CASRRRGGNEQFF
NA	TRBJ1-4	TRBV7-8	NA	TGTGCCAGCAGCCCTACTCGGGGAACTAATGAAAAACTGTTTTTT	CASSPTRGTNEKLFF
NA	TRBJ1-5	TRBV12-3/TRBV12-4	few	TGTGCCAGCAGTCCGGGTCCCAATCAGCCCCAGCATTTT	CASSPGPNQPQHF
NA	TRBJ2-2	TRBV7-3	NA	TGTGCCAGCAGCCCCGTCCCCACTATTAACACCGGGGAGCTGTTTTTT	CASSPVPTINTGELFF
NA	TRBJ2-6	TRBV11-1	NA	TGTGCCAGCAGCTCTAGCGTCAGCTCTGGGGCCAACGTCCTGACTTTC	CASSSSVSSGANVLTF
NA	TRBJ2-2	TRBV5-4	NA	TGTGCCAGCAGCCCCAGGGCCACCGGGGAGCTGTTTTTT	CASSPRATGELFF
NA	TRBJ2-2	TRBV10-3	NA	TGTGCCATCACCAAGACTACGTCCACCGGGGAGCTGTTTTTT	CAITKTTSTGELFF
TRBD2	TRBJ2-5	TRBV5-8	NA	TGTGCCAGCAGCCCCGGGGGTAGCGGGGGATTTCAAGAGACCCAGTACTTC	CASSPGGSGGFQETQYF
NA	TRBJ1-1	TRBV28	NA	TGTGCCAGCTATCCCGGGGGTCAGGGCTTGAACACTGAAGCTTTCTTT	CASYPGGQGLNTEAFF
TRBD1	TRBJ1-5	TRBV18	NA	TGTGCCAGCTCACCGCAGCAGGGGGCAACCGATCAGCCCCAGCATTTT	CASSPQQGATDQPQHF
NA	TRBJ1-2	TRBV12-3/TRBV12-4	NA	TGTGCCAGCAGTTCGGGATTTGCTTATGGCTACACCTTC	CASSSGFAYGYTF
TRBD2	TRBJ2-7	TRBV5-4	NA	TGTGCCAGCAGGGATGGGACTAGCGGGGTTAGTGAGCAGTACTTC	CASRDGTSGVSEQYF
TRBD2	TRBJ2-2	TRBV15	NA	TGTGCCACCAGCAGGGAACTAGCGATGGGCGGGGAGCTGTTTTTT	CATSRELAMGGELFF
NA	TRBJ1-1	TRBV28	once	TGTGCCAGCAGTTCTTGGAGTGAAGCTTTCTTT	CASSSWSEAFF
NA	TRBJ1-1	TRBV7-9	NA	TGTGCCAGCAGCCCACCCCGATCCAGGATCATGAACACTGAAGCTTTCTTT	CASSPPRSRIMNTEAFF
NA	TRBJ2-3	TRBV9	NA	TGTGCCAGCAGCGTAGAACCGCGGGGTAGCACAGATACGCAGTATTTT	CASSVEPRGSTDTQYF
TRBD1	TRBJ1-6	TRBV5-5	NA	TGTGCCAGCAGCTTCCGGGACAGGGAAGTAGGAAATTCACCCCTCCACTTT	CASSFRDREVGNSPLHF
TRBD1	TRBJ1-1	TRBV6-5	NA	TGTGCCAGCAAAATTACAGGGGTTCGGACTGAAGCTTTCTTT	CASKITGVRTEAFF
TRBD2	TRBJ2-1	TRBV19	few	TGTGCCAGTAGTATTGCTAGCGGCTCCTACAATGAGCAGTTCTTC	CASSIASGSYNEQFF
TRBD1	TRBJ2-7	TRBV15	NA	TGTGCCACCAGCAGCTGGCCCCCGGGACAGGGGACCTACGAGCAGTACTTC	CATSSWPPGQGTYEQYF
TRBD1	TRBJ2-3	TRBV28	NA	TGTGCCAGCAGGGGGACAGGGATCACAGATACGCAGTATTTT	CASRGTGITDTQYF
TRBD1	TRBJ1-2	TRBV11-3	NA	TGTGCCAGCAGCTTAGGGCCAGGGGGACCCGATGGCTACACCTTC	CASSLGPGGPDGYTF
TRBD1	TRBJ2-1	TRBV5-8	NA	TGTGCCAGCAGCTTGTTAGGACAGGGGGCTTACAATGAGCAGTTCTTC	CASSLLGQGAYNEQFF
NA	TRBJ2-5	TRBV5-5	NA	TGTGCCAGCAGCCGGGTTGGAGAGACCCAGTACTTC	CASSRVGETQYF
NA	TRBJ1-2	TRBV19	NA	TGTGCCAGTCGTGAGACAGTCTATGGCTACACCTTC	CASRETVYGYTF
TRBD2	TRBJ2-3	TRBV7-6	NA	TGTGCCAGCAGCAATGGACTAGCGGGTGGCACAGATACGCAGTATTTT	CASSNGLAGGTDTQYF
TRBD1	TRBJ1-5	TRBV5-1	NA	TGCGCCAGCAGCCTAGGTGGGACAGAAAATCAGCCCCAGCATTTT	CASSLGGTENQPQHF
NA	TRBJ2-7	TRBV5-6	NA	TGTGCCAGCAGCCTCAGCCCGGCAGGGAACTACGAGCAGTACTTC	CASSLSPAGNYEQYF
TRBD1	TRBJ2-4	TRBV10-2	NA	TGCGCCAGCAGTGAGGGGACAGCAAGCATTCAGTACTTC	CASSEGTASIQYF
NA	TRBJ1-2	TRBV5-4	NA	TGTGCCAGCAGCTTGTATCTGGACAGTAGGTATGGCTACACCTTC	CASSLYLDSRYGYTF
NA	TRBJ2-1	TRBV30	NA	TGTGCCTGGGGGCGGTCCATCTACAATGAGCAGTTCTTC	CAWGRSIYNEQFF
TRBD1	TRBJ1-2	TRBV28	NA	TGTGCCAGCAGGGGACAGGACTATGGCTACACCTTC	CASRGQDYGYTF
NA	TRBJ1-4	TRBV10-3	NA	TGTGCCATCAGTGAGGGCCAGAAGAATGAAAAACTGTTTTTT	CAISEGQKNEKLFF
TRBD2	TRBJ2-5	TRBV5-1	NA	TGCGCCAGCAGCCGACGGACTAGCGGCTCAGAGACCCAGTACTTC	CASSRRTSGSETQYF
NA	TRBJ2-7	TRBV28	NA	TGTGCCAGCAGTTTATTGACAGGTTGGGGCTACGAGCAGTACTTC	CASSLLTGWGYEQYF
NA	TRBJ2-4	TRBV19	NA	TGTGCCAGTAGTATAGTGGGTGGACACGGAGCCAAAAACATTCAGTACTTC	CASSIVGGHGAKNIQYF
NA	TRBJ2-4	TRBV7-2	NA	TGTGCCAGCAGTAGGGGGGGACCCAGGGGAGGAAACATTCAGTACTTC	CASSRGGPRGGNIQYF
TRBD1	TRBJ1-1	TRBV15	NA	TGTGCCACCAGCAGAGGCCCGACAGGGGTGGAGACTGAAGCTTTCTTT	CATSRGPTGVETEAFF
NA	TRBJ1-1	TRBV6-6	few	TGTGCCAGCAGTTACTGGGAGACTGAAGCTTTCTTT	CASSYWETEAFF
NA	TRBJ1-5	TRBV6-6	NA	TGTGCCAGCAGTTTCTCGGAGCCGAATCAGCCCCAGCATTTT	CASSFSEPNQPQHF
TRBD1	TRBJ2-2	TRBV7-7	NA	TGTGCCAGCAGCTTAGAAGGGGGCGCGGGCGGGGAGCTGTTTTTT	CASSLEGGAGGELFF
TRBD1	TRBJ1-4	TRBV28	NA	TGTGCCAGCAGCTCACAAAAGGGACAGGGTTTTGGAAAACTGTTTTTT	CASSSQKGQGFGKLFF
NA	TRBJ2-3	TRBV7-2	NA	TGTGCCAGCAGCTTACCTCCTAGCACAGATACGCAGTATTTT	CASSLPPSTDTQYF
NA	TRBJ2-1	TRBV9	NA	TGTGCCAGCAGCCCCGACAGCAGCTCCTACAATGAGCAGTTCTTC	CASSPDSSSYNEQFF
TRBD1	TRBJ2-7	TRBV4-2	NA	TGTGCCAGCAGAGGGACAGGGAGGCACGAGCAGTACTTC	CASRGTGRHEQYF
TRBD2	TRBJ2-7	TRBV9	NA	TGTGCCAGCAGCGTAGGCGGGAGCTCCTACGAGCAGTACTTC	CASSVGGSSYEQYF
NA	TRBJ1-2	TRBV5-4	NA	TGTGCCAGCAGCTTGAGGGGACGGGGGGACTATGGCTACACCTTC	CASSLRGRGDYGYTF
TRBD1	TRBJ1-6	TRBV4-3	NA	TGCGCCAGCAGCGAACAGGGGGGAAGAGATTCACCCCTCCACTTT	CASSEQGGRDSPLHF
NA	TRBJ1-6	TRBV27	NA	TGTGCCAGCAGTCTCCTTAATTCACCCCTCCACTTT	CASSLLNSPLHF
NA	TRBJ2-1	TRBV6-5	NA	TGTGCCAGCGGGGGAGGGGGGTCTTGGAATGAGCAGTTCTTC	CASGGGGSWNEQFF
NA	TRBJ2-7	TRBV5-1	NA	TGCGCCAGCAGTTACCCCGGTCCGGAGCAGTACTTC	CASSYPGPEQYF
TRBD2	TRBJ2-3	TRBV9	NA	TGTGCCAGCGGGAGACGCCTAGCGGCCGCAGATACGCAGTATTTT	CASGRRLAAADTQYF
NA	TRBJ1-2	TRBV4-1	few	TGCGCCAGCAGCCAGCCGGGATCCTATGGCTACACCTTC	CASSQPGSYGYTF
NA	TRBJ2-3	TRBV29-1	NA	TGCAGCGTTGCCCCCGGAGATACGCAGTATTTT	CSVAPGDTQYF